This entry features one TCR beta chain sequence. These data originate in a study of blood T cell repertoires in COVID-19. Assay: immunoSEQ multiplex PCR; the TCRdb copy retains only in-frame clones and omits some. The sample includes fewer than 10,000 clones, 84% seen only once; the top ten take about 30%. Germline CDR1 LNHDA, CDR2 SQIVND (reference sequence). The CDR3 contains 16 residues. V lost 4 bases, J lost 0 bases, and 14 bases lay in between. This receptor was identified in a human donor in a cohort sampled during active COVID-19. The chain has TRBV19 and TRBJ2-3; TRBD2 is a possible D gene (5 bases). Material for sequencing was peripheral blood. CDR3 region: CASSTDWTGSTDTQYF. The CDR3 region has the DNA TGTGCCAGTAGTACCGACTGGACTGGCAGCACAGATACGCAGTATTTT. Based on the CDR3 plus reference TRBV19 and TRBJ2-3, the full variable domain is DGGITQSPKYLFRKEGQNVTLSCEQNLNHDAMYWYRQDPGQGLRLIYYSQIVNDFQKGDIAEGYSVSREKKESFPLTVTSAQKNPTAFYLCASSTDWTGSTDTQYFGPGTRLTVL.